This T cell receptor (beta chain) was observed in a study of CD4 T cells in relation to SARS-CoV-2 and coronaviruses (dated by TCRdb to about 2021). General notes on the study: In the ViraFEST assay, PBMCs were cultured with antigen for approximately ten days, after which TCR beta CDR3s were sequenced to identify antigen-specific clonal expansions. Across all 12 patients in the full convalescent cohort, ages ranged from roughly 20 to 72 years, with a median of 38. The roughly twelve convalescent patients included 8 males and 4 females; two subjects were Hispanic. Shared crossreactive spike epitopes were mapped to their HLA restriction using patient-derived lymphoblastoid cell lines. At the level of individual TCR clonotypes, the study evaluated whether memory CD4+ T cells crossreact between the spike proteins of SARS-CoV-2 and those of common cold coronaviruses. The Adaptive Biotechnologies TCR-sequencing kit was used to sequence samples from a few pre-COVID donors and the naive versus memory experiments, while other data came from Illumina-based sequencing. A different, Illumina-based TCR-beta assay was used to sequence expansion assays from other donors in the study.

This clone was seen more than once but under ten times. Its antigen is not yet known. The sample holds no much larger clone one base away, and base qualities are not on file. V drops 7 bases and J drops 1 base, leaving 16 bases in between. The germline V gene (reference sequence) gives CDR1 as MNHNY and CDR2 as SVGAGI. The CDR3 holds 16 amino acids from the cysteine to the phenylalanine. Left in the record is the CDR3 DNA by itself, 48 bases read in frame from the first base. The paper as a whole reports these results and caveats: Memory CD4+ clonotypes crossrecognizing SARS-CoV-2 and at least one common cold coronavirus spike were found in around 59% of donors. No donor contributed both pre-pandemic and post-infection samples, which limited tracing the source of pre-existing responses. Naive versus memory sequencing indicated that memory recall responses, rather than primary responses primed during culture, are detected by the assay. Crossreactivity analysis was centred on spike protein, so crossreactivity against other viral proteins was not assessed. Significantly weaker SARS-CoV-2-driven expansion was shown by crossreactive clones than by monoreactive clones, consistent with antigenic imprinting. The study was limited by small numbers of patients and tested TCRs.

Naive and memory CD4+ T cells were separated from cryopreserved PBMCs by CD4 enrichment followed by EasySep naive CD4+ T cell enrichment. For less than twelve days, sorted naive or memory CD4+ T cells (roughly 98,000) were cultured at a 1:1 ratio with T cell-depleted PBMCs and CEF peptides. In general, every peptide culture condition was set up in three replicate wells. PBMCs were isolated from leukapheresis product or whole blood by Ficoll-Paque PLUS gradient centrifugation. PBMCs were either cryopreserved at -140 degrees C or used fresh in the expansion assay. The QIAamp Micro DNA Kit was used to extract genomic DNA from the CD4+ T cells. CEF-cultured naive and memory CD4+ T cell DNA received survey-level immunoSEQ TCR-beta sequencing. Per the authors' processing: Preprocessing removed nonproductive sequences and CDR3s not starting with C, not ending with F or W, or shorter than 7 amino acids. Antigen-specific clonotypes were called with the MANAFEST web app, based on expansion relative to reference and other culture wells. A clone was considered positive if the clone showed significant expansion compared with the reference culture in 2 of 3 replicate wells at an FDR below 0.05. For a clone to be considered positive, significant expansion relative to all other tandem wells and an odds ratio above 5 were also required. Cultured and uncultured naive and memory CD4+ repertoires were searched for previously identified spike- and CEF-reactive CDR3s. After three terminal residues were trimmed from each end, CDR3 homology was quantified as pairwise Levenshtein distance using the stringdist R package. The table comes from immuneACCESS by way of TCRdb, which keeps in-frame sequences with V and J called. Part of the clones is missing from these tables; in studies checked, under half for an unresolved V gene and the rest for unknown reasons. D and trimming come from the DNA, and the V and J calls and clone size come from that table. This sample is represented by tens of thousands of clones; over 70% of them were singletons. The ten largest make up about 2.5% of the sample.

Sequencing was done on a sample of memory CD4+ T cells from PBMCs, cultured in vitro. The cell subset or site label, as the study defines it: memory (non-naive) CD4+ T cells. The sequence is built from TRBV6-6 and TRBJ2-2, with a tentative D gene TRBD1 over 5 matching bases. This clonotype was sampled from an adult with COVID-19. The CDR3 protein sequence reads: CASTLAQGRNTGELFF. The nucleotide sequence reads TGTGCCAGCACCTTGGCGCAGGGAAGGAACACCGGGGAGCTGTTTTTT.